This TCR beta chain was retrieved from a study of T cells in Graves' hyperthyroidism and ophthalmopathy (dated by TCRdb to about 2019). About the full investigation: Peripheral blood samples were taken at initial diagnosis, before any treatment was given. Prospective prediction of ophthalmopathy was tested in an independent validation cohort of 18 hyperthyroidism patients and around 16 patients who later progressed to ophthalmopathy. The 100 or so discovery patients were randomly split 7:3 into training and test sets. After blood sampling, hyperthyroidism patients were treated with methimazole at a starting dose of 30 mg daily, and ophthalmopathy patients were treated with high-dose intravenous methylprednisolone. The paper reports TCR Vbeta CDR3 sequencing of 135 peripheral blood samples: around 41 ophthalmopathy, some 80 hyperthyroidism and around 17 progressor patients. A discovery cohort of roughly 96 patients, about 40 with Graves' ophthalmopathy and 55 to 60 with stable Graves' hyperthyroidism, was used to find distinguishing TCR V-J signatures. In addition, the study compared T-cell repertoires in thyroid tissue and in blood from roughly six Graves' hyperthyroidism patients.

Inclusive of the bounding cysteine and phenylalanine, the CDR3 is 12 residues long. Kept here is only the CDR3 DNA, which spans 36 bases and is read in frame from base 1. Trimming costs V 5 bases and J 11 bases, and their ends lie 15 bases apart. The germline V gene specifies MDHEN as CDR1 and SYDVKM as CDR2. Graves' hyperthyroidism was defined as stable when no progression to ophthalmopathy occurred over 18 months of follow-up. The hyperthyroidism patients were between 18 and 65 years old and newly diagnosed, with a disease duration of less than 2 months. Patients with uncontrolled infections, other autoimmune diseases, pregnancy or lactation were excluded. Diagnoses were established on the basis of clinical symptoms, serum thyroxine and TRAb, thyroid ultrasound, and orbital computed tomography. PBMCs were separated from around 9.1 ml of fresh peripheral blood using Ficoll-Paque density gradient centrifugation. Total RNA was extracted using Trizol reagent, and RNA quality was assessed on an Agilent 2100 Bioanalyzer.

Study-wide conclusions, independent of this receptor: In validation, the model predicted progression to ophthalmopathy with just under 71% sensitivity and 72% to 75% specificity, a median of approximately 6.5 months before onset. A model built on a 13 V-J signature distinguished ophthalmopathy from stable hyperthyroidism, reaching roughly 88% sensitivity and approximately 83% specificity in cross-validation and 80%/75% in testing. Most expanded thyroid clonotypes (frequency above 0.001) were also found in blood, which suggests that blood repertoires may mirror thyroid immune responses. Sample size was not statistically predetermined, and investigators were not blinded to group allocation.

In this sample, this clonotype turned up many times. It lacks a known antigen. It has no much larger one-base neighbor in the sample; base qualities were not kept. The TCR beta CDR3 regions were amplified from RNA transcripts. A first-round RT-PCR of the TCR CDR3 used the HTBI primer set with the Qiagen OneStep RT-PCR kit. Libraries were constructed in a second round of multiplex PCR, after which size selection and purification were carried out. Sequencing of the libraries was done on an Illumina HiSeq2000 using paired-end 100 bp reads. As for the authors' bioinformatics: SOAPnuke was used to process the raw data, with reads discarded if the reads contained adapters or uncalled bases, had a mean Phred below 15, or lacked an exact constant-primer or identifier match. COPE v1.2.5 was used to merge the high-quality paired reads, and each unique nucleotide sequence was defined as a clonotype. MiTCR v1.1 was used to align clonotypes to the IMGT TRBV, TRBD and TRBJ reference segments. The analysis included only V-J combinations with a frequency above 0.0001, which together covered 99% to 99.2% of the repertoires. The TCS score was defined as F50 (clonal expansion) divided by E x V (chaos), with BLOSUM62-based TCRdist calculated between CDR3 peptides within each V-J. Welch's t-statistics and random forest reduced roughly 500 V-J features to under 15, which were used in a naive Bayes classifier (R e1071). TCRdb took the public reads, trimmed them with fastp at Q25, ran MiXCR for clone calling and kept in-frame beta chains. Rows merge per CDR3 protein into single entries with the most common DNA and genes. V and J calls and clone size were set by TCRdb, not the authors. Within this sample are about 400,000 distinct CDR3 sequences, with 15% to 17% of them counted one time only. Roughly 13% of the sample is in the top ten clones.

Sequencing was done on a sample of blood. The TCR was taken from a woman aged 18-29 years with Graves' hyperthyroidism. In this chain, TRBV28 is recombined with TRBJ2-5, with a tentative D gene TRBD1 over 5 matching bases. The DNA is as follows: TGTGCCAGCAGTCTCCTCCCGGACATACAGTACTTC. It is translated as CASSLLPDIQYF. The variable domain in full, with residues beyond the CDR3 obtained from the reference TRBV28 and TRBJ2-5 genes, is DVKVTQSSRYLVKRTGEKVFLECVQDMDHENMFWYRQDPGLGLRLIYFSYDVKMKEKGDIPEGYSVSREKKERFSLILESASTNQTSMYLCASSLLPDIQYFGPGTRLLVL.